This is a list of T cell receptor beta chains from one sample in a study of monozygotic twins with inflammatory bowel disease. TCRdb reprocessed the 5' RACE reads, with one entry per CDR3 protein and no DNA. Its table records under 150,000 distinct CDR3 sequences. The sample comprised blood. Receptors originate from a human donor with ulcerative colitis or Crohn's disease, or a healthy co-twin of an affected twin (not recorded which). Both conserved end residues are part of each CDR3.

V gene	J gene	CDR3 protein
TRBV7-9	TRBJ2-3	CASGVAGPTDTQYF
TRBV30	TRBJ1-2	CAWSVRLQGGSTNYGYTF
TRBV20-1	TRBJ2-7	CSARDHRKGSYEQYF
TRBV12-5	TRBJ2-7	CASVTELLPYEQYF
TRBV7-2	TRBJ2-7	CASSGGFSYEQYF
TRBV5-1	TRBJ2-3	CASSLGEDTQYF
TRBV10-3	TRBJ2-7	CAISEKGISYEQYF
TRBV20-1	TRBJ2-5	CSAPAGWATQYF
TRBV20-1	TRBJ2-3	CSARDRGGLAPDTQYF
TRBV7-2	TRBJ2-1	CASSYAAGIGNEQFF
TRBV7-3	TRBJ2-2	CASSLDRTNTGELFF
TRBV7-2	TRBJ2-1	CASSRTSGGNNEQFF
TRBV27	TRBJ2-7	CASSLQGGDQYF
TRBV5-1	TRBJ1-4	CASSSLGATNEKLFF
TRBV10-3	TRBJ2-5	CAISAAKPTVGETQYF
TRBV30	TRBJ1-5	CAWRGPGMDQPQHF
TRBV27	TRBJ2-7	CASKPLPGLKSYEQYF
TRBV18	TRBJ2-5	CASSPLDKGETQYF
TRBV5-6	TRBJ2-7	CASSFTYEQYF
TRBV29-1	TRBJ2-4	CSVGTAAKNIQYF
TRBV7-3	TRBJ2-2	CASSPGSQINTGELFF
TRBV19	TRBJ1-6	CASSMSPLTGFNSPLHF